This T cell receptor (beta chain) was captured in a study of shared clonotypes between healthy human individuals. Study-level background: Plates per donor: three CD4 naive, three CD4 memory, two CD8 naive, one CD8 memory. Findings and limits, study-wide: Donor clonotype sharing was expected to depend on sequencing depth.

The naive CD8 fraction comprised CD45RO-negative cells positively selected for CCR7 and excluded terminally differentiated effector memory CD45RA+ cells. TCRdb keeps only in-frame clones here, not all; method: immunoSEQ multiplex PCR. The sample holds more than 2 million clones, about 95% seen once. J lost 4 bases, V lost 1 base, and 1 base had no gene match. CDR1 is SEHNR, CDR2 FQNEAQ, per germline (reference sequence). The CDR3 loop spans 14 amino acids. In this sample, this clone turned up a few times. Its target is not known. Other nucleotide sequences from this sample produce the same CDR3. This chain uses TRBV7-9 with TRBJ1-5, with TRBD1 matching 7 bases. The sequence was obtained from a man in his late teens or twenties in good health. Sample: naive CD8+ T cells sorted from blood. CDR3 sequence (DNA): TGTGCCAGCAGCTTAGGACAGGGTAATCAGCCCCAGCATTTT. This codes for CASSLGQGNQPQHF.